The rows below give T cell receptor beta chains drawn from one sample of a study of shared clonotypes between healthy human individuals. Assay used: immunoSEQ multiplex PCR; TCRdb lists only in-frame clones, some missing. The sample shows approximately 810,000 clones, 80% to 95% of them seen only once. Sequencing used naive CD8+ T cells sorted from blood. Receptors were obtained from a man aged 25 to 40 in good health. The CDR3 runs from the conserved cysteine through the conserved F or W. A D gene is named only where the DNA matches it firmly. The size field is filled for only some rows; it gives once, few, many or a size class.

cdr3_length	d_call	clone_size	v_call	j_call	cdr3_nt	cdr3_aa
17	TRBD2	-	TRBV11-3	TRBJ2-1	TGTGCCAGCAGCTTAGGGTCCCCTAGCGGGAGCAACAATGAGCAGTTCTTC	CASSLGSPSGSNNEQFF
16	TRBD2	-	TRBV5-1	TRBJ2-2	TGCGCCAGCAGGGAGACTAGCGGGAGGAACTTCGGGGAGCTGTTTTTT	CASRETSGRNFGELFF
15	-	-	TRBV10-3	TRBJ2-1	TGTGCCATCCGGGGTGTTTCGAGCTCCTACAATGAGCAGTTCTTC	CAIRGVSSSYNEQFF
13	-	-	TRBV7-9	TRBJ2-7	TGTGCCAGCAGCGACCCGAGGGCCTACGAGCAGTACTTC	CASSDPRAYEQYF
13	-	-	TRBV7-9	TRBJ1-2	TGTGCCAGCAGCCCCAGTGGGAACTATGGCTACACCTTC	CASSPSGNYGYTF
12	TRBD1	-	TRBV29-1	TRBJ2-1	TGCAGCGTTGGACAGGGCGGCAATGGGCAGTTCTTC	CSVGQGGNGQFF
13	-	once	TRBV10-2	TRBJ1-1	TGCGCCAGCAGCCATACAGAGAACACTGAAGCTTTCTTT	CASSHTENTEAFF
20	TRBD1	-	TRBV9	TRBJ2-1	TGTGCCAGCAGCCCCCGAACCACAACCGGGACAGGGGGCTCCTACAATGAGCAGTTCTTC	CASSPRTTTGTGGSYNEQFF
13	TRBD1	-	TRBV7-9	TRBJ1-1	TGTGCCAGCAGCCAACAGGGGGAGACTGAAGCTTTCTTT	CASSQQGETEAFF
16	-	-	TRBV4-3	TRBJ2-2	TGCGCCAGCAGCTCAGCCGGGCAGGAGTATACCGGGGAGCTGTTTTTT	CASSSAGQEYTGELFF
13	-	-	TRBV19	TRBJ1-1	TGTGCCAGTAGCTCGTTAGGGACGACTGAAGCTTTCTTT	CASSSLGTTEAFF
15	-	-	TRBV4-1	TRBJ2-3	TGCGCCAGCAGCCAAGAGTCAATAGTTCCAGATACGCAGTATTTT	CASSQESIVPDTQYF
13	TRBD1	-	TRBV30	TRBJ2-5	TGTGCCTGGAGGCGACAGGGGGGAGAGACCCAGTACTTC	CAWRRQGGETQYF
15	TRBD1	once	TRBV7-3	TRBJ2-3	TGTGCCAGCAGCTATGGGACAGGGAGCACAGATACGCAGTATTTT	CASSYGTGSTDTQYF
14	-	-	TRBV7-9	TRBJ1-5	TGTGCCAGCAGCTTAGGCCAGCTACCTCAGCCCCAGCATTTT	CASSLGQLPQPQHF
18	TRBD1	-	TRBV4-1	TRBJ2-1	TGCGCCAGCAGCCAAGCGGGACAGGGGACATTATCCTACAATGAGCAGTTCTTC	CASSQAGQGTLSYNEQFF
16	-	once	TRBV6-5	TRBJ2-7	TGTGCCAGCAGTTACTCGTCTTCGGGGGAGTTTCGGGAGCAGTACTTC	CASSYSSSGEFREQYF
13	-	-	TRBV27	TRBJ1-2	TGTGCCAGCAGTTCCGGACGACAGGATGGCTACACCTTC	CASSSGRQDGYTF
16	TRBD2	-	TRBV5-4	TRBJ2-3	TGTGCCAGCAGCTTGGGGACTAGCGGGGACACAGATACGCAGTATTTT	CASSLGTSGDTDTQYF
12	-	-	TRBV5-4	TRBJ2-2	TGTGCCAGCAGCTTGGGGGGCGGGGAGCTGTTTTTT	CASSLGGGELFF
17	TRBD2	-	TRBV9	TRBJ2-1	TGTGCCAGCAGCGTAGGCTATAGCGGGAGCGCAAGGGATGAGCAGTTCTTC	CASSVGYSGSARDEQFF
15	TRBD2	-	TRBV28	TRBJ2-1	TGTGCCAGCAGTTTACTAGCGGGAGTTTCCAATGAGCAGTTCTTC	CASSLLAGVSNEQFF
18	TRBD2	-	TRBV4-3	TRBJ2-4	TGCGCCAGCAGCCAAGATCCGGGACTAGCGGGAAAAGGAAACATTCAGTACTTC	CASSQDPGLAGKGNIQYF
15	TRBD2	-	TRBV9	TRBJ2-7	TGTGCCAGCAGCGTAGGAGATAGCGGGTCTTTCGAGCAGTACTTC	CASSVGDSGSFEQYF
15	-	few	TRBV6-1	TRBJ2-2	TGTGCCACCAAGGGTTGGGCTACAGAAGCCGGGGAGCTGTTTTTT	CATKGWATEAGELFF
16	TRBD2	-	TRBV7-9	TRBJ2-2	TGTGCCAGCAGCGGTCGACTAGCGGGGTCAATGGGGGAGCTGTTTTTT	CASSGRLAGSMGELFF
13	-	-	TRBV11-3	TRBJ2-1	TGTGCCAGCAGCTTAGCACCCGACGATGAGCAGTTCTTC	CASSLAPDDEQFF
13	-	-	TRBV19	TRBJ2-7	TGTGCCAGTAAAGTCAGCGGCTCCTACGAGCAGTACTTC	CASKVSGSYEQYF
15	-	-	TRBV6-1	TRBJ1-5	TGTGCCAGCAGTGAAGGGGGGGGGCCGCATCAGCCCCAGCATTTT	CASSEGGGPHQPQHF
14	-	-	TRBV29-1	TRBJ2-7	TGCAGCGTTGTTAGGCCCGACGCTGCCTACGAGCAGTACTTC	CSVVRPDAAYEQYF
16	TRBD1	-	TRBV29-1	TRBJ2-2	TGCAGCGTTGAAGGTCCGGGACAGAGGAACACCGGGGAGCTGTTTTTT	CSVEGPGQRNTGELFF
13	-	-	TRBV11-2	TRBJ2-5	TGTGCCAGCAGCTTGGATAACTCTAAGACCCAGTACTTC	CASSLDNSKTQYF
17	TRBD2	-	TRBV10-3	TRBJ2-7	TGTGCCATCAGTGAGTCGTTTCGGACTAGCGTCTCCTACGAGCAGTACTTC	CAISESFRTSVSYEQYF
16	-	once	TRBV28	TRBJ2-1	TGTGCCAGCAGTTTTGAGTCTGGCGGCGGCTACAATGAGCAGTTCTTC	CASSFESGGGYNEQFF
18	TRBD1	-	TRBV7-2	TRBJ2-1	TGTGCCAGCAGCCCATCCCACGGGACAGGACACTCCTACAATGAGCAGTTCTTC	CASSPSHGTGHSYNEQFF
18	TRBD1	once	TRBV7-9	TRBJ1-5	TGTGCCAGCAGCGATGAATTATGGGACAGGGGGCACAATCAGCCCCAGCATTTT	CASSDELWDRGHNQPQHF
15	-	once	TRBV4-1	TRBJ1-1	TGCGCCAGCAGCCATCGGGCCTCAATGAACACTGAAGCTTTCTTT	CASSHRASMNTEAFF
12	-	-	TRBV27	TRBJ2-3	TGTGCCAGCAGTCCCGTCGCAGATACGCAGTATTTT	CASSPVADTQYF
16	-	-	TRBV9	TRBJ2-7	TGTGCCAGCAGCGTTACCTCGACAGGAGCGGCCTACGAGCAGTACTTC	CASSVTSTGAAYEQYF
16	-	-	TRBV4-3	TRBJ2-2	TGCGCCAGCAGCCAAGATGGGTTGGCGAACACCGGGGAGCTGTTTTTT	CASSQDGLANTGELFF
15	TRBD1	-	TRBV28	TRBJ1-4	TGTGCCAGCAGTTTGGTACGCAGGGGGTTTGAAAAACTGTTTTTT	CASSLVRRGFEKLFF
15	-	-	TRBV28	TRBJ2-6	TGTGCCAGCAGATACAGTACCTCTGGGGCCAACGTCCTGACTTTC	CASRYSTSGANVLTF
16	TRBD1	-	TRBV27	TRBJ2-7	TGTGCCAGCATTCCGGCCATAGGACAGGGCCGGGTATCGCAGTACTTC	CASIPAIGQGRVSQYF
11	-	-	TRBV28	TRBJ1-2	TGTGCCAGCGCATCTAACTATGGCTACACCTTC	CASASNYGYTF
16	TRBD1	-	TRBV27	TRBJ2-5	TGTGCCAGCAGTTCCGTTGGGACAGGGGGCGCAGAGACCCAGTACTTC	CASSSVGTGGAETQYF
13	-	-	TRBV29-1	TRBJ2-5	TGCAGCGTTGAAGTTCGAGGGAGAGAGACCCAGTACTTC	CSVEVRGRETQYF
15	TRBD1	once	TRBV9	TRBJ2-1	TGTGCCAGCAGCGTAGAACGACAGGGTGACAATGAGCAGTTCTTC	CASSVERQGDNEQFF
14	-	-	TRBV13	TRBJ2-7	TGTGCCAGCAGCTGGAGGGGACTTTCTTTGGAGCAGTACTTC	CASSWRGLSLEQYF
12	TRBD1	-	TRBV14	TRBJ1-1	TGTGCCAGTTCGGGACAGACGATCGAAGCTTTCTTT	CASSGQTIEAFF
14	-	-	TRBV10-2	TRBJ1-2	TGCGCCAGCAGTGACTCACGGGGGAGCTATGGCTACACCTTC	CASSDSRGSYGYTF
16	-	-	TRBV11-3	TRBJ2-5	TGTGCCAGCAGCCACGACAGCGCCGGGGGTCAAGAGACCCAGTACTTC	CASSHDSAGGQETQYF
16	-	-	TRBV2	TRBJ2-5	TGTGCCAGCAGTGTGGAGCGGGACAGGCTCCAAGAGACCCAGTACTTC	CASSVERDRLQETQYF
11	-	-	TRBV11-2	TRBJ2-5	TGTGCCAGCAGCTTTGTAGAGACCCAGTACTTC	CASSFVETQYF